This T cell receptor (beta chain) emerged from a study of graft-versus-host responses after intestinal transplantation. Graft material was processed, releasing intraepithelial and lamina propria lymphocytes. Using immunoSEQ multiplex PCR, the repertoire was profiled, and TCRdb retains in-frame clones only, with some absent. The sample has some 8,200 clones; about 68% are singletons. Trimming cost V 0 bases and J 3 bases; bases outside gene matches: 10. The CDR3 consists of 20 residues. Germline-derived CDR1 and CDR2 are LGHNA and YSLEER. This clone showed up just once. The J gene is TRBJ2-2, the V gene TRBV4-3; 13 nucleotides line up with TRBD2. The material was ileum tissue, obtained roughly 230 days after intestinal transplant. This receptor was obtained from a human patient who received an intestinal transplant, so some T cells may come from the graft donor. CDR3 bases: TGCGCCAGCAGCCAAGATGCCACCGGACTAGCGGGGGCTCACACCGGGGAGCTGTTTTTT. Amino acid sequence: CASSQDATGLAGAHTGELFF.